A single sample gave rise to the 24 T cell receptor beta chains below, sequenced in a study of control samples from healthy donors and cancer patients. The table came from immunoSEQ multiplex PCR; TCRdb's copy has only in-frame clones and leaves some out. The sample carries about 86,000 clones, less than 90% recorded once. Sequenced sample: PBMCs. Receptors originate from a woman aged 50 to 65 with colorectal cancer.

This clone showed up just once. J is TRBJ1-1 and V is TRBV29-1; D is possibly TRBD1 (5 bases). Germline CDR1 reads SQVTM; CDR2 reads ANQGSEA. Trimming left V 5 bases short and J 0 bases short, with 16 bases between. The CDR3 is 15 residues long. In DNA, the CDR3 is TGCAGCGTTTCGAAGGAGGGGTACATGAACACTGAAGCTTTCTTT. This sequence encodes CSVSKEGYMNTEAFF. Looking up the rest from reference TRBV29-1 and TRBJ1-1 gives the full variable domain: SAVISQKPSRDICQRGTSLTIQCQVDSQVTMMFWYRQQPGQSLTLIATANQGSEATYESGFVIDKFPISRPNLTFSTLTVSNMSPEDSSIYLCSVSKEGYMNTEAFFGQGTRLTVV.

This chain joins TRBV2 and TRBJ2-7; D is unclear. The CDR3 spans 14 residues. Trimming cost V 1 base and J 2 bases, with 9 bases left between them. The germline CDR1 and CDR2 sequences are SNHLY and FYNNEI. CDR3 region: CASSEDYSPYEQYV. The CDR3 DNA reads TGTGCCAGCAGTGAAGATTACTCCCCCTACGAGCAGTACGTC.

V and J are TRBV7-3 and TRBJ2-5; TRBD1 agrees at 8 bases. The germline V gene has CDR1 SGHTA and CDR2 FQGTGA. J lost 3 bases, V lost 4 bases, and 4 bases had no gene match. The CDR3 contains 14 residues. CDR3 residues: CASSSQGAEETQYF. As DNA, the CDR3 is TGTGCCAGCAGCTCCCAGGGGGCCGAAGAGACCCAGTACTTC.

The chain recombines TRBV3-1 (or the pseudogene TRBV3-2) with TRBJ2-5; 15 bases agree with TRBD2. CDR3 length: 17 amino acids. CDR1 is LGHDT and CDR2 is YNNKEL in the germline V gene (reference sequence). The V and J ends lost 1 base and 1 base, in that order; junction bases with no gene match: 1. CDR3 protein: CASSQGTSGGAQETQYF. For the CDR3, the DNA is TGTGCCAGCAGCCAAGGGACTAGCGGGGGGGCCCAAGAGACCCAGTACTTC.

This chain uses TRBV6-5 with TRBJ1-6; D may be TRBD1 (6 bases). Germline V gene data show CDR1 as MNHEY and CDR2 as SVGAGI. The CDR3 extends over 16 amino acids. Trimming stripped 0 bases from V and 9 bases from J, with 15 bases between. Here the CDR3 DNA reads TGTGCCAGCAGTTACTCGAGGGGGGGCGCGGGTTCACCCCTCCACTTT. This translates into CASSYSRGGAGSPLHF.

The CDR3 nucleotides read TGTGCCAGCAGCCTTACAGGGCGGACTGAAGCTTTCTTT. It encodes CASSLTGRTEAFF. The chain is built from TRBV7-3 and TRBJ1-1; the D gene is possibly TRBD1 (6 bases). Germline lookup yields CDR1 SGHTA and CDR2 FQGTGA. The V end lost 5 bases, the J end lost 5 bases, and 12 bases lay between the germline ends. The CDR3 is 13 amino acids.

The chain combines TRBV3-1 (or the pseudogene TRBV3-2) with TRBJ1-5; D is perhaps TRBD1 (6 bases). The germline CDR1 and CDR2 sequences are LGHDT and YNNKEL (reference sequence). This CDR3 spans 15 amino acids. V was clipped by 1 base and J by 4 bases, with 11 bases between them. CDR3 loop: CASSQGFQGNQPQHF. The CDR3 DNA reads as TGTGCCAGCAGCCAAGGCTTCCAGGGGAATCAGCCCCAGCATTTT.

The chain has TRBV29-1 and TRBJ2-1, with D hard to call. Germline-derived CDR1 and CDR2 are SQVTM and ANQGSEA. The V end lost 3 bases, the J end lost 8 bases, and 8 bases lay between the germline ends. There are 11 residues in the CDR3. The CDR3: CSVENGDEQFF. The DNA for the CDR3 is TGCAGCGTTGAGAATGGGGATGAGCAGTTCTTC.

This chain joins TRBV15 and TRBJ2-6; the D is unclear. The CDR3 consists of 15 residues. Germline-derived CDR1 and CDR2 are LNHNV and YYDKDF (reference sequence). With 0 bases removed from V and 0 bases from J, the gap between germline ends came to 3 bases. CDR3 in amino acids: CATSRDLSGANVLTF. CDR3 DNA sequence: TGTGCCACCAGCAGAGATCTCTCTGGGGCCAACGTCCTGACTTTC.

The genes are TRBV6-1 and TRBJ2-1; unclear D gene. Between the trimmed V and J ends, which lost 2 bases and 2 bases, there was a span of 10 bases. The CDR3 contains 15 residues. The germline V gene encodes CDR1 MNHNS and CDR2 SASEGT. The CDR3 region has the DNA TGTGCCAGCAGTGAACTGAATATACCCTACAATGAGCAGTTCTTC. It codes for CASSELNIPYNEQFF.

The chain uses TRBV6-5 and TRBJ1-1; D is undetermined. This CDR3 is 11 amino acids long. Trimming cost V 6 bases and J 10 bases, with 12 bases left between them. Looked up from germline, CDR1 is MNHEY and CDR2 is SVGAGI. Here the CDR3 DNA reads TGTGCCAGCAGCTACGAAAAAGTAGCTTTCTTT. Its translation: CASSYEKVAFF.

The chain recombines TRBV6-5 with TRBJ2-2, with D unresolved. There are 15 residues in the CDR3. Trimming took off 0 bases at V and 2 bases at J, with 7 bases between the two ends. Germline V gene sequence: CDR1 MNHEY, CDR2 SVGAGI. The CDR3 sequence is CASSYSSPNTGELFF. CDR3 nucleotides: TGTGCCAGCAGTTACTCTAGCCCTAACACCGGGGAGCTGTTTTTT.

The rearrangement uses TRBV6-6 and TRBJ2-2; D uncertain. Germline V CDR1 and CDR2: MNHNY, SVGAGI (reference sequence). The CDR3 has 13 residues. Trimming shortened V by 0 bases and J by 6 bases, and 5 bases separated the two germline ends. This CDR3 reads CASSYSVPGELFF. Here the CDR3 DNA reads TGTGCCAGCAGTTACTCTGTCCCCGGGGAGCTGTTTTTT.

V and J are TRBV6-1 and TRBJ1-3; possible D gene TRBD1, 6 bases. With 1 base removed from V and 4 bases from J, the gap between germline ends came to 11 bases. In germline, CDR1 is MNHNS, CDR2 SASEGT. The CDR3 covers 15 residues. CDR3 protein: CASSEGTDSGNTIYF. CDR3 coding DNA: TGTGCCAGCAGTGAAGGGACAGATTCGGGAAACACCATATATTTT.

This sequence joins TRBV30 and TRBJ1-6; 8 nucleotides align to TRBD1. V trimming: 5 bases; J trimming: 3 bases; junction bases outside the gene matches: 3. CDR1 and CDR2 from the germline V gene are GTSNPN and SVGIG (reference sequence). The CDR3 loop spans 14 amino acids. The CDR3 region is CAWGTGFYNSPLHF. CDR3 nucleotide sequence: TGTGCCTGGGGGACAGGTTTCTATAATTCACCCCTCCACTTT.

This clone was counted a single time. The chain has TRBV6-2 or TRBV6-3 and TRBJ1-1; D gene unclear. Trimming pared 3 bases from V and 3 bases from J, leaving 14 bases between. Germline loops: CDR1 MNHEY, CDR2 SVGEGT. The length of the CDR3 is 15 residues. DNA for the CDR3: TGTGCCAGCAGTTATAGCCGGGATTGGGACACTGAAGCTTTCTTT. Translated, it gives CASSYSRDWDTEAFF.

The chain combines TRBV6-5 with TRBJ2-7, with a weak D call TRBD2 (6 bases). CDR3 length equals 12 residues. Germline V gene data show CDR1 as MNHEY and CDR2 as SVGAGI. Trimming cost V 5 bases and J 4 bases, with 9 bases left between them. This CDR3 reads CASSPRGYEQYV. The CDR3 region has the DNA TGTGCCAGCAGTCCCCGGGGGTACGAGCAGTACGTC.

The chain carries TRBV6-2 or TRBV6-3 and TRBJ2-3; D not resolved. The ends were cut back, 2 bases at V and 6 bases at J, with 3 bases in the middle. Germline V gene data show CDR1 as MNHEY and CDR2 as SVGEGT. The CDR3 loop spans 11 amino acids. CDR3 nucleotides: TGTGCCAGCAGTTACAGGGATACGCAGTATTTT. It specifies CASSYRDTQYF.

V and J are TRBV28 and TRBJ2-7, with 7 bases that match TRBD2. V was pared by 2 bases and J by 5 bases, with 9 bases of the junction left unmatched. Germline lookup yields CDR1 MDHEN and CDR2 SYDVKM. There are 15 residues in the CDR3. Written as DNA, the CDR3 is TGTGCCAGCAGTTTACCCACCGGGGGGTCTGACGAGCAGTACGTC. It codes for CASSLPTGGSDEQYV.

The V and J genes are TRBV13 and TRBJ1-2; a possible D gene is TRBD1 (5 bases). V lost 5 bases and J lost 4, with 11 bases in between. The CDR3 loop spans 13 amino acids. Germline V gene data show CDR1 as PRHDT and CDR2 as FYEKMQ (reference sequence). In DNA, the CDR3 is TGTGCCAGCAGCCGCGGACAAGGCTATGGCTACACCTTC. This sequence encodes CASSRGQGYGYTF.

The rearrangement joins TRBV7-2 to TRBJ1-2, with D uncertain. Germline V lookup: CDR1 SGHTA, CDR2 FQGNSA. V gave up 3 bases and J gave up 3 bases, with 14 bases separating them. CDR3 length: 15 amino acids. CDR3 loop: CASSFSIWGDYGYTF. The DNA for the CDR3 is TGTGCCAGCAGCTTTTCCATATGGGGAGACTATGGCTACACCTTC.

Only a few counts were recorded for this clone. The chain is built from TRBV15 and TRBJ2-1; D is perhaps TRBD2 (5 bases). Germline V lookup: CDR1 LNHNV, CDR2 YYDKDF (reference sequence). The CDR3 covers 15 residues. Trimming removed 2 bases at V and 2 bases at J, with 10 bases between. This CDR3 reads CATSRTGIAYNEQFF. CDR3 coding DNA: TGTGCCACCAGCAGAACCGGGATTGCCTACAATGAGCAGTTCTTC.

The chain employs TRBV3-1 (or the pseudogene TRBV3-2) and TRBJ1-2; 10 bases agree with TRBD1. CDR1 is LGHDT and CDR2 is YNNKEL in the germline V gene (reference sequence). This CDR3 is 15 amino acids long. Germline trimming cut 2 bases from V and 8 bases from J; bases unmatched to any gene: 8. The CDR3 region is CASSQFGQGDRGYTF. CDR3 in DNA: TGTGCCAGCAGCCAATTTGGACAGGGGGATAGAGGCTACACCTTC.

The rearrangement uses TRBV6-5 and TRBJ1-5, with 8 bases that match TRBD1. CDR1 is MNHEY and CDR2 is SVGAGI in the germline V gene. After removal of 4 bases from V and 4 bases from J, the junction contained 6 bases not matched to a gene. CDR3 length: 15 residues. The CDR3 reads CASSLRTGRNQPQHF. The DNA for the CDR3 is TGTGCCAGCAGTTTGCGGACAGGGAGAAATCAGCCCCAGCATTTT.